The sequence of this T cell receptor (beta chain) was determined in a study of CD8+ T cells in alopecia areata. Study details: Treated individuals took tofacitinib by mouth, 5 to 10 mg twice daily.

Details on this clone: What it recognizes is unknown.

Study observations and caveats: It was less clear whether patients shared TCRs than it was in mice, possibly because of HLA. Scalp sample sequencing also detects resident alphabeta T cells of normal skin.

Lesional scalp punch biopsies and peripheral blood were collected from alopecia areata patients. Per germline, CDR1 MRHNA and CDR2 SNTAGT. The CDR3 loop spans 16 amino acids. J lost 4 bases, V lost 2 bases, and 8 bases had no gene match. Extracted RNA was reverse transcribed, and the resulting cDNA served as sequencing template. Produced via immunoSEQ multiplex PCR; TCRdb's table is partial and in-frame only. The data hold 10,000 to 15,000 clones, with 50% to 60% observed a single time. The origin of this receptor is a human donor with alopecia areata. V is TRBV6-4 and J is TRBJ2-3, with 8 positions matching TRBD2. Sequencing was performed on skin. Here the CDR3 DNA reads TGTGCCAGCAGTGACCAAGGCAGCGGGAGACCAGATACGCAGTATTTT. This sequence encodes CASSDQGSGRPDTQYF.